This T cell receptor beta chain was found in a study of a mutant IDH1 vaccine in newly diagnosed glioma. Study-wide context: Beginning 4-6 weeks after radiotherapy alone, or with temozolomide cycles, vaccination took place.

V dropped 3 bases and J dropped 5 bases, with 7 bases sitting between them. This CDR3 is built from 12 residues. CDR1 and CDR2 (germline): KGHSH, LQKENI. With respect to this clone: Its antigen remains unidentified.

Time point of the sample: week 47, end of study. Doses consisted of 300 ug of mutant IDH1 20-mer peptide each, paired with topical imiquimod. Astrocytomas found in donors were new, WHO grade 3 or 4, IDH1-mutant and ATRX-lost. Only in-frame clones appear in the TCRdb table, and some are missing; sequencing was by immunoSEQ multiplex PCR. This table holds some 60,000 clones, about four fifths found once. The receptor was derived from a man aged 30 to 45 with glioma. This specimen consisted of PBMCs, obtained from a glioma patient whose treatment included an IDH1 peptide vaccine. V gene TRBV18 combines with J gene TRBJ2-5, with D unresolved. Here the CDR3 DNA reads TGTGCCAGCTCACCCTTCGGGGAGACCCAGTACTTC. Residues: CASSPFGETQYF.